The 14 T cell receptor beta chains reported below all come from one sample, sequenced in a study of PD-1 blockade in mismatch repair-deficient tumors. The assay was immunoSEQ multiplex PCR, and TCRdb's table has in-frame clones only and misses some. In the table there are around 110,000 clones, about three quarters of which are singletons. Sequencing used peripheral blood, obtained more than 58 weeks after starting pembrolizumab. These receptors were obtained from an adult with mismatch repair-deficient cancer.

V is TRBV6-1 and J is TRBJ2-7; TRBD1 matches 9 bases. CDR3 size: 15 residues. V lost 0 bases, J lost 2 bases, and 2 bases stayed unmatched. Per the germline V gene, CDR1 is MNHNS and CDR2 is SASEGT. The CDR3 loop is CASSEAGTGPYEQYF. The CDR3 bases are TGTGCCAGCAGTGAAGCGGGGACAGGGCCCTACGAGCAGTACTTC.

This chain links TRBV11-3 with TRBJ2-7, with a weak D call TRBD2 (5 bases). CDR1 and CDR2 (germline): SGHNT, YENEEA. The V end lost 5 bases, the J end lost 7 bases, and 18 bases lay between the germline ends. The CDR3 contains 14 residues. The CDR3 region is CASSPRTGYAEQYF. As DNA, the CDR3 is TGTGCCAGCAGCCCGCGGACTGGGTACGCTGAGCAGTACTTC.

This clone was detected a few times. The V gene is TRBV7-9, the J gene TRBJ2-5; no definite D call. Germline V gene data show CDR1 as SEHNR and CDR2 as FQNEAQ (reference sequence). The CDR3 contains 14 residues. The V and J ends lost 0 bases and 5 bases respectively, with 10 bases between them. In DNA form, the CDR3 reads TGTGCCAGCAGCTTAGCGCTCGGTTGGGAGACCCAGTACTTC. Translating it yields CASSLALGWETQYF.

The chain uses TRBV9 and TRBJ2-2, with 10 bases aligning to TRBD2. In germline, CDR1 is SGDLS, CDR2 YYNGEE. The CDR3 loop spans 16 amino acids. V was clipped by 4 bases and J by 1 base; unmatched bases: 4. CDR3 bases: TGTGCCAGCAGCCTCGGACTAGCGGTGAACACCGGGGAGCTGTTTTTT. As protein: CASSLGLAVNTGELFF.

This rearrangement joins TRBV11-3 to TRBJ2-6; D unresolved. CDR3 length equals 13 residues. CDR1 is SGHNT, CDR2 YENEEA, per germline. V gave up 5 bases and J gave up 5 bases, with 7 bases separating them. This chain's CDR3 is CASSPPWANVLTF. CDR3 coding DNA: TGTGCCAGCAGCCCGCCGTGGGCCAACGTCCTGACTTTC. The full variable domain, rest sourced from reference TRBV11-3 and TRBJ2-6, is EAGVVQSPRYKIIEKKQPVAFWCNPISGHNTLYWYLQNLGQGPELLIRYENEEAVDDSQLPKDRFSAERLKGVDSTLKIQPAELGDSAVYLCASSPPWANVLTFGAGSRLTVL.

This clone was seen only once. J is TRBJ2-1 and V is TRBV7-2, with 14 bases aligning to TRBD2. Germline values: CDR1 SGHTA, CDR2 FQGNSA. The CDR3 is 17 residues long. After removal of 5 bases from V and 7 bases from J, the junction contained 10 bases not matched to a gene. CDR3: CASSVLSGLAGVNEQFF. In DNA, the CDR3 is TGTGCCAGCAGCGTCCTCTCGGGACTAGCGGGAGTGAATGAGCAGTTCTTC.

This sequence joins TRBV10-3 and TRBJ2-7, with 8 bases identical to TRBD2. Looked up from germline, CDR1 is ENHRY and CDR2 is SYGVKD. Trimming removed 6 bases from V and 2 bases from J; junction bases left unmatched: 9. The CDR3 has 15 amino acids. The CDR3 DNA reads TGTGCCATCAGACCTTCCGGGACTAGTCCCTACGAGCAGTACTTC. Translation gives CAIRPSGTSPYEQYF.

This clone was picked up a small number of times. The rearrangement links TRBV5-1 to TRBJ2-2, with 10 nucleotides matching TRBD1. The CDR3 runs to 20 residues. V shed 0 bases, J shed 6 bases, and the junction held 17 bases outside the gene matches. Germline CDR1 reads SGHRS; CDR2 reads YFSETQ. This CDR3 reads CASSLGRQGASIIGAGELFF. In DNA form, the CDR3 reads TGCGCCAGCAGCTTGGGGCGACAGGGGGCCTCGATAATCGGAGCCGGGGAGCTGTTTTTT.

The J gene is TRBJ2-2, the V gene TRBV5-1; unclear D gene. Deletions cut 0 bases from V and 3 bases from J, with 9 bases between. The CDR3 loop spans 15 amino acids. Germline lookup yields CDR1 SGHRS and CDR2 YFSETQ. The CDR3 region is CASSLGSMYTGELFF. The CDR3, as DNA: TGCGCCAGCAGCTTGGGTAGCATGTACACCGGGGAGCTGTTTTTT.

The V and J genes are TRBV5-8 and TRBJ2-5; D may be TRBD1 or TRBD2 (5 bases each). The last part of the DNA fits TRBJ2-7 better; the J call may be wrong. CDR1 and CDR2 from the germline V gene are SGHTS and YDEGEE. The CDR3 spans 13 residues. Here the CDR3 reads CASWDGASYEQYF. DNA for the CDR3: TGTGCCAGCTGGGACGGAGCCTCCTACGAGCAGTACTTC.

This sequence joins TRBV9 and TRBJ2-3; the D gene is possibly TRBD2 (6 bases). Germline CDR1 and CDR2: SGDLS and YYNGEE. The ends were cut back, 3 bases at V and 2 bases at J, with 13 bases in the middle. The CDR3 sequence is 15 residues long. Here the CDR3 reads CASSAGGYLTDTQYF. The DNA of the CDR3 is TGTGCCAGCAGCGCCGGGGGTTACCTCACAGATACGCAGTATTTT.

The genes are TRBV2 and TRBJ1-3; D gene ambiguous. The germline CDR1 and CDR2 sequences are SNHLY and FYNNEI. Trimming left V 2 bases short and J 7 bases short, with 12 bases between. The CDR3 is made up of 14 amino acids. Written as DNA, the CDR3 is TGTGCCAGCAGTGAATACGGTGCCCGGAACACCATATATTTT. This codes for CASSEYGARNTIYF.

The chain combines TRBV7-9 with TRBJ1-1; D gene ambiguous. The CDR3 totals 12 residues. Germline CDR1 and CDR2: SEHNR and FQNEAQ (reference sequence). The germline V and J ends were trimmed by 3 bases and 6 bases, with 8 bases remaining between them. CDR3 sequence reads: CASSLNIAEAFF. The CDR3 coding sequence is TGTGCCAGCAGCTTGAATATAGCTGAAGCTTTCTTT.

The chain combines TRBV4-1 with TRBJ2-2; D gene ambiguous. The length of the CDR3 is 12 residues. CDR1 is MGHRA, CDR2 YSYEKL, per germline. V was shortened by 4 bases and J by 3 bases, with 3 bases between the two germline ends. CDR3 protein: CASSRDTGELFF. The CDR3 DNA is TGCGCCAGCAGCCGAGACACCGGGGAGCTGTTTTTT.